This passage covers 10 T cell receptor beta chains from one sample sequenced in a study of blood T cell repertoires in COVID-19. This table comes from immunoSEQ multiplex PCR, and its TCRdb copy is limited to in-frame clones, with some not included. The sample has about 59,000 clones; 90% are singletons. Sequenced input: peripheral blood. The receptors come from a man aged 80 or over with acute or convalescent COVID-19.

The chain is built from TRBV5-1 and TRBJ2-7; the match to TRBD1 covers 9 bases. The CDR3 is 15 residues long. V was clipped by 0 bases and J by 5 bases; unmatched bases: 6. Germline loops: CDR1 SGHRS, CDR2 YFSETQ. The CDR3 sequence is CASSLVGQGSDEQYF. CDR3 bases: TGCGCCAGCAGCTTGGTGGGACAGGGTTCTGACGAGCAGTACTTC.

The chain is built from TRBV5-8 and TRBJ1-5, with D perhaps matching TRBD1 (6 bases). This CDR3 is built from 15 residues. Trimming cost V 4 bases and J 0 bases, with 11 bases left between them. CDR1 and CDR2 from the germline V gene are SGHTS and YDEGEE. CDR3 sequence reads: CASSRTDYSNQPQHF. The CDR3 bases are TGTGCCAGCAGCCGGACAGATTATAGCAATCAGCCCCAGCATTTT. The variable domain in full, completed from reference TRBV5-8 and TRBJ1-5, reads EAGVTQSPTHLIKTRGQQATLRCSPISGHTSVYWYQQALGLGLQFLLWYDEGEERNRGNFPPRFSGRQFPNYSSELNVNALELEDSALYLCASSRTDYSNQPQHFGDGTRLSIL.

This clone was recorded only once. The chain carries TRBV7-9 and TRBJ2-5; 10 positions match TRBD2. The CDR3 is made up of 16 amino acids. The germline V gene has CDR1 SEHNR and CDR2 FQNEAQ (reference sequence). V trimming: 5 bases; J trimming: 5 bases; junction bases outside the gene matches: 11. The chain's CDR3 is CASSPGLAGGWETQYF. The CDR3 DNA is TGTGCCAGCAGCCCAGGCTTAGCGGGGGGTTGGGAGACCCAGTACTTC.

This rearrangement joins TRBV6-5 to TRBJ1-5, with D maybe TRBD1 (5 bases). The CDR3 totals 15 residues. CDR1 is MNHEY, CDR2 SVGAGI, per germline. V was trimmed by 6 bases and J by 0 bases, leaving 12 bases between them. CDR3 in DNA: TGTGCCAGCAGGCGGCGACAGACTAGCAATCAGCCCCAGCATTTT. This translates into CASRRRQTSNQPQHF.

The chain recombines TRBV6-5 with TRBJ1-2; 9 bases fit TRBD1. V trimming: 5 bases; J trimming: 8 bases; junction bases outside the gene matches: 12. From germline, CDR1 is MNHEY and CDR2 SVGAGI. The CDR3 spans 15 residues. The CDR3 is CASSRSGTGMEGYTF. In nucleotides, the CDR3 is TGTGCCAGCAGTCGCTCCGGGACAGGGATGGAGGGCTACACCTTC.

The table lists this clone with a few counts. This chain joins TRBV5-6 and TRBJ1-1; D gene uncertain. Germline V gene lookup returns CDR1 SGHDT and CDR2 YYEEEE. The CDR3 is 16 amino acids. V was pared by 3 bases and J by 0 bases, with 15 bases between. The CDR3 protein is CASSWSGEAMNTEAFF. CDR3 nucleotide sequence: TGTGCCAGCAGCTGGTCCGGTGAGGCCATGAACACTGAAGCTTTCTTT.

This clone occurred once. V usage is TRBV5-1 and J usage is TRBJ2-3; 7 bases map to TRBD1. Germline assignment: CDR1 SGHRS and CDR2 YFSETQ. This CDR3 comprises 14 residues. Trimming removed 8 bases from V and 0 bases from J; junction bases left unmatched: 6. The DNA for the CDR3 is TGCGCCAGTACTCCGGGACAGAGCACAGATACGCAGTATTTT. It codes for CASTPGQSTDTQYF.

V is TRBV6-1 and J is TRBJ1-4; tentative D call: TRBD1 (6 bases). The V gene's germline CDR1 is MNHNS and CDR2 SASEGT. V gave up 1 base and J gave up 8 bases, with 11 bases separating them. This CDR3 has 14 amino acids. The CDR3 here is CASSEVRGREKLFF. CDR3 nucleotides: TGTGCCAGCAGTGAAGTCAGGGGTAGGGAAAAACTGTTTTTT.

V usage is TRBV10-3 and J usage is TRBJ2-3, with D maybe TRBD1 (6 bases). Trimming left V 2 bases short and J 3 bases short, with 9 bases between. The CDR3 runs 14 residues. Germline CDR1 reads ENHRY; CDR2 reads SYGVKD. In DNA, the CDR3 is TGTGCCATCAGTGAGGGCAGGGGTACAGATACGCAGTATTTT. Its translation is CAISEGRGTDTQYF.

This clone appeared a few times. The V call is TRBV27, the J call TRBJ1-2; no definite D call. The germline V and J ends were trimmed by 2 bases and 0 bases, with 13 bases remaining between them. Germline V CDR1 and CDR2: MNHEY, SMNVEV (reference sequence). The CDR3 has 16 amino acids. As DNA, the CDR3 is TGTGCCAGCAGTTTACGGACCGAGGGTCCTAACTATGGCTACACCTTC. It translates to CASSLRTEGPNYGYTF.